These 5 T cell receptor beta chains share one sample of origin, sequenced in a study of blood T cell repertoires in COVID-19. Sequenced by immunoSEQ multiplex PCR; TCRdb stores in-frame clones only, minus some. Of just over 300,000 clones listed, around 90% were seen once; the top ten hold approximately 2.4%. The sample comprised peripheral blood. The receptors shown here come from a man aged 18 to 29 with active or convalescent COVID-19.

J is TRBJ1-6 and V is TRBV3-1 (or the pseudogene TRBV3-2), with 7 bases that match TRBD1. V shed 3 bases, J shed 4 bases, and the junction held 6 bases outside the gene matches. The CDR3 has 16 residues. Germline CDR1 is LGHDT and CDR2 is YNNKEL (reference sequence). The CDR3 DNA follows: TGTGCCAGCAGCCAGAGACAGGGTGCGTATAATTCACCCCTCCACTTT. Encoded protein: CASSQRQGAYNSPLHF.

The table lists this clone with a few counts. This sequence joins TRBV11-2 and TRBJ1-4; D is uncertain. Germline V gene data show CDR1 as SGHAT and CDR2 as FQNNGV. The V gene lost 1 base and the J gene lost 0 bases, with 9 bases spanning the gap. The CDR3 has 16 residues. The CDR3 DNA reads as TGTGCCAGCAGCTTAGGGCGGACTCCAACTAATGAAAAACTGTTTTTT. Encoded protein: CASSLGRTPTNEKLFF.

The chain links TRBV4-3 to TRBJ1-6, with TRBD1 identical over 7 bases. V dropped 3 bases and J dropped 9; count of bases not matched to a gene: 8. There are 15 residues in the CDR3. Germline V gene data show CDR1 as LGHNA and CDR2 as YSLEER. The DNA for the CDR3 is TGCGCCAGCAGCCACCTGGACAGGTCTGGTTCACCCCTCCACTTT. Translating it yields CASSHLDRSGSPLHF.

The gene calls are TRBV18 and TRBJ2-1, with D unclear. From germline, CDR1 is KGHSH and CDR2 LQKENI. Trimming stripped 3 bases from V and 5 bases from J, with 5 bases between. The CDR3 loop spans 12 amino acids. As DNA, the CDR3 is TGTGCCAGCTCACCGGCCCACAATGAGCAGTTCTTC. It encodes CASSPAHNEQFF.

The chain has TRBV19 and TRBJ2-2; TRBD1 aligns across 7 bases. Germline V gene sequence: CDR1 LNHDA, CDR2 SQIVND (reference sequence). Trimming took 3 bases from V and 4 from J; bases not matched to a gene: 2. This CDR3 is 14 amino acids long. This chain's CDR3 is CASSINRGTGELFF. The CDR3 nucleotides read TGTGCCAGTAGTATTAACAGGGGCACCGGGGAGCTGTTTTTT.